This T cell receptor (beta chain) was recorded in a study of human T cells and chemical hapten exposure. Specified time point: pre-sensitization, week 0. The treatment: therapeutic diphenylcyclopropenone sensitization with weekly scalp DPC. Each CDR3 protein is one row after TCRdb ran MiXCR on the RACE reads. The data contain about 120,000 distinct CDR3 sequences, about 13% of them singletons. CDR3 length equals 18 residues. Germline lookup yields CDR1 MGHRA and CDR2 YSYEKL. Trimming pared 3 bases from V and 2 bases from J, leaving 20 bases between. The input for sequencing was whole blood, taken in connection with sensitization to the hapten diphenylcyclopropenone (DPC). The source of this sequence is a woman aged 18-30 years with alopecia areata. Some clones in this sample may be carry-over from other donors' samples. The chain joins TRBV4-1 to TRBJ1-5; D is possibly TRBD1 (5 bases). The CDR3 region is CASSHRPGRDLGNQPQHF. The DNA of the CDR3 is TGCGCCAGCAGCCATCGACCGGGACGGGACTTGGGCAATCAGCCCCAGCATTTT.